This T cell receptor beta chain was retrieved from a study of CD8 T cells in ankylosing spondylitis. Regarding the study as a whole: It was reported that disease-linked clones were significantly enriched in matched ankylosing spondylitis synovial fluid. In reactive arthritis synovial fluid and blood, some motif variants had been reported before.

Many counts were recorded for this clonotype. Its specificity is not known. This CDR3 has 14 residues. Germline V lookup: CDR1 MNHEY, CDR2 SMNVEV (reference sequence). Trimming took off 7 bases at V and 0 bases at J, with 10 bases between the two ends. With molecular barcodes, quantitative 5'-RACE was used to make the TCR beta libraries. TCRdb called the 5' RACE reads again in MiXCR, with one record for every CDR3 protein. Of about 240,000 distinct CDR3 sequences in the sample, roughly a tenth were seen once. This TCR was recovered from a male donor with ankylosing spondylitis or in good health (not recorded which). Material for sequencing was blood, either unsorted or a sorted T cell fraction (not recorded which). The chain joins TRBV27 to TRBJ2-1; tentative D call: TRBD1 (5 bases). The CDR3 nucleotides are TGTGCCAGCACCCAGGGAAGCTCCTACAATGAGCAGTTCTTC. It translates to CASTQGSSYNEQFF.